What follows are 4 T cell receptor beta chains derived from one specimen sequenced in a study of T cell changes during pregnancy in multiple sclerosis. The table came from immunoSEQ multiplex PCR; TCRdb's copy has only in-frame clones and leaves some out. This table has 90,000 to 120,000 clones, just over 90% appearing once. The sequences come from peripheral blood, collected after pregnancy. These receptors all come from a female donor with multiple sclerosis, enrolled in a pregnancy study.

The CDR3 region is CASSVVSSFQETQYF. CDR3 in DNA: TGTGCCAGCAGCGTAGTATCGTCCTTCCAAGAGACCCAGTACTTC. The rearrangement uses TRBV9 and TRBJ2-5; D gene ambiguous. The CDR3 is 15 amino acids. CDR1 is SGDLS and CDR2 is YYNGEE in the germline V gene. V gave up 0 bases and J gave up 1 base, with 10 bases separating them.

The chain couples TRBV6-5 to TRBJ2-5; 10 bases fit TRBD2. The CDR3 is 13 amino acids. Trimming took 9 bases from V and 4 from J; bases not matched to a gene: 5. Germline values: CDR1 MNHEY, CDR2 SVGAGI. For the CDR3, the DNA is TGTGCCAGTTCAGCGGGGGGGGCAGAGACCCAGTACTTC. Translation: CASSAGGAETQYF.

The chain employs TRBV7-3 and TRBJ2-2; D is ambiguous. The CDR3 spans 16 residues. The V and J ends lost 1 base and 1 base respectively, with 10 bases between them. Germline V lookup: CDR1 SGHTA, CDR2 FQGTGA. The CDR3 reads CASSLIRVRNTGELFF. Here the CDR3 DNA reads TGTGCCAGCAGCTTAATCCGGGTCCGGAACACCGGGGAGCTGTTTTTT. The entire variable domain, with the rest obtained from reference TRBV7-3 and TRBJ2-2, is as follows: GAGVSQTPSNKVTEKGKYVELRCDPISGHTALYWYRQSLGQGPEFLIYFQGTGAADDSGLPNDRFFAVRPEGSVSTLKIQRTERGDSAVYLCASSLIRVRNTGELFFGEGSRLTVL.

Only one count was recorded for this clone. The chain couples TRBV5-6 to TRBJ2-7, with no clear D. Germline CDR1 SGHDT, CDR2 YYEEEE. This CDR3 region has 12 residues. The V and J ends lost 3 bases and 3 bases respectively, with 7 bases between them. Here the CDR3 reads CASSSDSYEQYF. CDR3 DNA sequence: TGTGCCAGCAGCTCCGATAGCTACGAGCAGTACTTC. The full variable domain, completed using reference TRBV5-6 and TRBJ2-7, is DAGVTQSPTHLIKTRGQQVTLRCSPKSGHDTVSWYQQALGQGPQFIFQYYEEEERQRGNFPDRFSGHQFPNYSSELNVNALLLGDSALYLCASSSDSYEQYFGPGTRLTVT.